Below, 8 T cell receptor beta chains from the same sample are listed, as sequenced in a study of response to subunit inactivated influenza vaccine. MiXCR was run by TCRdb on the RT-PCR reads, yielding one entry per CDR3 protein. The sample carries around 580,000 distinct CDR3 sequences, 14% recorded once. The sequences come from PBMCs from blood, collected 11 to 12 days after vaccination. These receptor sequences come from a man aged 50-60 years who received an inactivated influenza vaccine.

The CDR3 here is CASSYVRGNGQPQHF. The CDR3 DNA is TGTGCCAGCAGTTATGTCAGGGGTAACGGTCAGCCCCAGCATTTT. The V and J genes are TRBV28 and TRBJ1-5, with a weak D call TRBD1 (6 bases). CDR3 size: 15 residues. Germline-derived CDR1 and CDR2 are MDHEN and SYDVKM. V lost 4 bases to trimming and J lost 6 bases, with 16 bases between them.

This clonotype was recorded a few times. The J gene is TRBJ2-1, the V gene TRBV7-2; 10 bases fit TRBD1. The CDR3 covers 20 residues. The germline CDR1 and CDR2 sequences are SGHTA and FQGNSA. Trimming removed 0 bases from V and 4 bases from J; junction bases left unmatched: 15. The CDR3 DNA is TGTGCCAGCAGCTTAGCCGGGACAGGGGTGTCCGGGGGGACTTACAATGAGCAGTTCTTC. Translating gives CASSLAGTGVSGGTYNEQFF. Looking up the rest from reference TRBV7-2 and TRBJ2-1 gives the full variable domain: GAGVSQSPSNKVTEKGKDVELRCDPISGHTALYWYRQSLGQGLEFLIYFQGNSAPDKSGLPSDRFSAERTGGSVSTLTIQRTQQEDSAVYLCASSLAGTGVSGGTYNEQFFGPGTRLTVL.

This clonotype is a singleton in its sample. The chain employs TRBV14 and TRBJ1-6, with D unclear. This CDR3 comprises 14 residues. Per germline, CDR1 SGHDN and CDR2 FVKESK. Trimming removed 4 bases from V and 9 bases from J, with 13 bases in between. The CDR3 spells CASSRRWPLSPLHF. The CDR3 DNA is TGTGCCAGCAGCCGCAGGTGGCCCCTTTCACCCCTCCACTTT.

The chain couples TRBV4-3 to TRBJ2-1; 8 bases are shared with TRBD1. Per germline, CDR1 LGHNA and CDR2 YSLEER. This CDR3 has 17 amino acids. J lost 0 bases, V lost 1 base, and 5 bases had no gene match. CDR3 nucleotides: TGCGCCAGCAGCCAAGCCAGACAGGGGCCCTCCTACAATGAGCAGTTCTTC. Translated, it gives CASSQARQGPSYNEQFF.

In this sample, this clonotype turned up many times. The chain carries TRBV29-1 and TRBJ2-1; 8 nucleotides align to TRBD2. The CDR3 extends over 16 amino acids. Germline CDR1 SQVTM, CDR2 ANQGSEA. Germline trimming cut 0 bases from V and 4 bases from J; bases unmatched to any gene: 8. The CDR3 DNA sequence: TGCAGCGTTGAAGATCGGGCGGGGGGCCTATACAATGAGCAGTTCTTC. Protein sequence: CSVEDRAGGLYNEQFF.

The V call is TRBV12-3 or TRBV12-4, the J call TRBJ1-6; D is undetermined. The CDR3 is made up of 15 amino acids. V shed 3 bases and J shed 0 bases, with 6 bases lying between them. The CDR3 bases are TGTGCCAGCAGTTTGATGAGCTCCTATAATTCACCCCTCCACTTT. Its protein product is CASSLMSSYNSPLHF.

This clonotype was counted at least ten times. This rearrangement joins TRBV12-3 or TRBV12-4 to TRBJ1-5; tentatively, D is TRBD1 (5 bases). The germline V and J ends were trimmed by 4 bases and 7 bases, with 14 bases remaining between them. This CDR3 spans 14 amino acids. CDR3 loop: CASSSPPGDQPQHF. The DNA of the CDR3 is TGTGCCAGCAGTTCACCCCCTGGGGACCAGCCCCAGCATTTT.

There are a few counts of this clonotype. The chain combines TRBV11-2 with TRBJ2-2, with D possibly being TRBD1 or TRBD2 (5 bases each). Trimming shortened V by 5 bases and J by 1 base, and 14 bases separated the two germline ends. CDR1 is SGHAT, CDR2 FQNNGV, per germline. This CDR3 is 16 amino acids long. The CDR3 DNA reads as TGTGCCAGCAGCCGGGCCGGGACCTTGAACACCGGGGAGCTGTTTTTT. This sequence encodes CASSRAGTLNTGELFF.